This T cell receptor (beta chain) was retrieved from a study of T cells in Graves' hyperthyroidism and ophthalmopathy. The germline V and J ends were trimmed by 5 bases and 9 bases, with 10 bases remaining between them. Germline V gene sequence: CDR1 SGHTA, CDR2 FQGNSA. The CDR3 spans 12 residues. Hyperthyroidism of Graves' type that showed no ophthalmopathy progression within 18 months was stable. Researchers barred patients who had uncontrolled infection, other autoimmune disease, pregnancy or lactation. In making diagnoses, clinical symptoms, serum thyroxine and TRAb, thyroid ultrasound and orbital computed tomography were all used. There were TCR beta CDR3 regions amplified from RNA transcripts. TCR CDR3 underwent first-round RT-PCR with the HTBI primer set. TCRdb passed the multiplex PCR reads through MiXCR, listing each CDR3 protein once. The sample consists of a few hundred thousand distinct CDR3 sequences, 46% of them appearing once.

This TCR was sampled from a woman under 30 with Graves' hyperthyroidism. The sequenced sample was peripheral blood or thyroid tissue (not recorded which). This chain uses TRBV7-2 with TRBJ2-2, with a possible D match to TRBD1 (6 bases). CDR3 DNA: TGTGCCAGCAGCGAATGGGACAGGGAGCTGTTTTTT. Its protein product is CASSEWDRELFF.